This TCR beta chain was identified in a study of blood T cell repertoires in COVID-19. Study-level information: T cells, B-cell-depleted T cells, or PBMCs provided the cDNA or gDNA that served as material.

Clones were read by immunoSEQ multiplex PCR, and TCRdb kept only the in-frame ones, dropping some. The top ten clones hold approximately 2% of a sample with about 260,000 clones, approximately 86% of them seen once. V was trimmed by 5 bases and J by 2 bases, leaving 12 bases between them. Germline CDR1 MNHEY, CDR2 SVGAGI. CDR3 length: 14 residues. The sequencing input was peripheral blood. This receptor was taken from a man aged 30 to 39 with active or convalescent COVID-19. The gene calls are TRBV6-5 and TRBJ1-2; no reliable D call. The CDR3, as DNA: TGTGCCAGCAGTCGACTTGGGAGCAACTATGGCTACACCTTC. Translated, it gives CASSRLGSNYGYTF.